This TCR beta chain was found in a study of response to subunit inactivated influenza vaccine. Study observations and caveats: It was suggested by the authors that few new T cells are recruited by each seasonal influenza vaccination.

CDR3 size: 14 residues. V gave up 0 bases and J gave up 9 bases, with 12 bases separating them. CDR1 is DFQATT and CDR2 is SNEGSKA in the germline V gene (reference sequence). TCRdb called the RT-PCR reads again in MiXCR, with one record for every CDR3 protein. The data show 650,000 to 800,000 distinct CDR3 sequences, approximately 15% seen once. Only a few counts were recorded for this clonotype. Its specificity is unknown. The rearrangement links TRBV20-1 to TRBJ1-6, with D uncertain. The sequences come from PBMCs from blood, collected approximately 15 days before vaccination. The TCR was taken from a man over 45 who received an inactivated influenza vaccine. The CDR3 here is CSARDPYDPSPLHF. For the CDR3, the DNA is TGCAGTGCTAGAGATCCCTATGATCCTTCACCCCTCCACTTT.